One sample yielded the 21 T cell receptor beta chains listed below, sequenced in a study of cytomegalovirus exposure and HLA in healthy donors. Primers for the PCR totalled 60 Vbeta and 13 Jbeta. The data were produced by immunoSEQ multiplex PCR, yet TCRdb's version contains in-frame clones alone and is incomplete. The sample holds around 99,000 clones, around 86% seen once. The sequencing sample was made of PBMCs. The receptors were sampled from a woman between 25 and 40 years old in good health and CMV-seronegative.

The chain couples TRBV5-6 to TRBJ1-1; no reliable D call. This CDR3 comprises 17 residues. Germline V gene sequence: CDR1 SGHDT, CDR2 YYEEEE. V lost 0 bases to trimming and J lost 2 bases, with 17 bases between them. This CDR3 reads CASSLGVMRVYNTEAFF. CDR3 nucleotide sequence: TGTGCCAGCAGCTTGGGCGTCATGAGGGTGTACAACACTGAAGCTTTCTTT.

The count of this clone is one. An end of the junction differs from the germline gene, which may be a read error. The chain joins TRBV30 to TRBJ1-2; D uncertain. Germline lookup yields CDR1 GTSNPN and CDR2 SVGIG (reference sequence). The CDR3 length is 13 residues. The CDR3 region is CAWRAAGNYGYTF. Written as DNA, the CDR3 is TGTGCATGGAGGGCGGCGGGGAACTATGGCTACACCTTC.

This clone showed up just a few times. The CDR3 spells CASSFAGISGGYTF. The CDR3 DNA reads as TGTGCCAGCAGCTTTGCCGGGATTTCGGGAGGCTACACCTTC. J is TRBJ1-2 and V is TRBV5-4; no definite D call. V was clipped by 2 bases and J by 8 bases, with 16 bases between them. Germline values: CDR1 SGHNT, CDR2 YYREEE (reference sequence). This CDR3 spans 14 amino acids.

This chain uses TRBV28 with TRBJ2-7, with TRBD2 matching over 7 bases. Trimming took 5 bases from V and 7 from J; bases not matched to a gene: 23. The CDR3 has 18 residues. Germline values: CDR1 MDHEN, CDR2 SYDVKM. The chain's CDR3 is CASSPTPPGGYGKGEQYF. Written as DNA, the CDR3 is TGTGCCAGCAGTCCCACCCCCCCGGGAGGATACGGAAAAGGGGAGCAGTACTTC.

The J gene is TRBJ2-1, the V gene TRBV19; 7 bases agree with TRBD2. Germline V gives CDR1 LNHDA, CDR2 SQIVND (reference sequence). This CDR3 is built from 14 residues. Losses at the gene ends were 6 bases for V and 6 bases for J; bases not matched to a gene: 8. In DNA form, the CDR3 reads TGTGCCAGTAGCATCGACGGGACTACCAATGAGCAGTTCTTC. It codes for CASSIDGTTNEQFF.

The chain carries TRBV5-6 and TRBJ2-7; 10 nucleotides align to TRBD1. The germline V gene has CDR1 SGHDT and CDR2 YYEEEE. The V and J ends lost 4 bases and 4 bases, in that order; junction bases with no gene match: 11. The CDR3 sequence is 16 residues long. The CDR3 sequence: CASSHYRDRGGYEQYF. CDR3 nucleotides: TGTGCCAGCAGCCACTACCGGGACAGGGGTGGGTACGAGCAGTACTTC.

V usage is TRBV28 and J usage is TRBJ1-5; a possible D gene is TRBD1 (5 bases). V lost 5 bases and J 4 bases, leaving 12 bases between the germline ends. The CDR3 totals 14 residues. The germline CDR1 and CDR2 sequences are MDHEN and SYDVKM. In DNA form, the CDR3 reads TGTGCCAGCAGTCGGGACGGGACTAATCAGCCCCAGCATTTT. Translating gives CASSRDGTNQPQHF.

In DNA, the CDR3 is TGTGCCAGTAGTATCCGCGGACAAAGCCAAGAGACCCAGTACTTC. As protein: CASSIRGQSQETQYF. The rearrangement joins TRBV19 to TRBJ2-5; the D gene is possibly TRBD1 (5 bases). There are 15 residues in the CDR3. The V and J ends lost 3 bases and 1 base respectively, with 12 bases between them. Germline V gene data show CDR1 as LNHDA and CDR2 as SQIVND (reference sequence).

V gene TRBV5-4 combines with J gene TRBJ1-6; D not resolved. Trimming removed 0 bases at V and 8 bases at J, with 9 bases between. There are 14 residues in the CDR3. Germline assignment: CDR1 SGHNT and CDR2 YYREEE (reference sequence). Written as DNA, the CDR3 is TGTGCCAGCAGCTTGGACCTGGGCGATTCACCCCTCCACTTT. Translated, it gives CASSLDLGDSPLHF.

On this clone itself: Additional DNA sequences in this sample encode the identical CDR3. CDR3 coding DNA: TGTGCCAGCTCACCCCTAGCGGAAGAGACCCAGTACTTC. Its translation is CASSPLAEETQYF. The V call is TRBV18, the J call TRBJ2-5; 7 bases match TRBD2. CDR1 and CDR2 (germline): KGHSH, LQKENI. This CDR3 spans 13 amino acids. Trimming took 3 bases from V and 3 from J; bases not matched to a gene: 1.

The CDR3 DNA reads TGTGCCAGCAGTGAAGCTCCTAGCGGGAGGGCCCTCACCTACGAGCAGTACTTC. As protein: CASSEAPSGRALTYEQYF. The chain links TRBV2 to TRBJ2-7; 12 bases line up with TRBD2. The CDR3 sequence is 18 residues long. With 0 bases clipped from V and 2 bases from J, the junction kept 8 bases outside the gene matches. The germline gives CDR1 SNHLY, CDR2 FYNNEI. Together with reference TRBV2 and TRBJ2-7, the CDR3 gives the full variable domain: EPEVTQTPSHQVTQMGQEVILRCVPISNHLYFYWYRQILGQKVEFLVSFYNNEISEKSEIFDDQFSVERPDGSNFTLKIRSTKLEDSAMYFCASSEAPSGRALTYEQYFGPGTRLTVT.

The J gene is TRBJ1-6, the V gene TRBV7-6; D remains ambiguous. This CDR3 comprises 16 residues. The germline gives CDR1 SGHVS, CDR2 FNYEAQ. Trimming took off 3 bases at V and 0 bases at J, with 9 bases between the two ends. The CDR3 loop reads CASSLSGSSYNSPLHF. The CDR3 nucleotides are TGTGCCAGCAGCTTGTCCGGGAGCTCCTATAATTCACCCCTCCACTTT.

The chain uses TRBV28 and TRBJ1-1; weak D call: TRBD1 (6 bases). This CDR3 spans 14 amino acids. Germline CDR1 is MDHEN and CDR2 is SYDVKM. The V gene lost 5 bases and the J gene lost 1 base, with 11 bases spanning the gap. The CDR3 region is CASSPSRGNTEAFF. The CDR3 bases are TGTGCCAGCAGTCCCTCCAGGGGGAACACTGAAGCTTTCTTT.

This chain connects TRBV15 to TRBJ1-1, with 8 nucleotides matching TRBD1. Germline loops: CDR1 LNHNV, CDR2 YYDKDF (reference sequence). V lost 3 bases to trimming and J lost 4 bases; unmatched junction nucleotides: 10. CDR3 length: 16 amino acids. The CDR3 region has the DNA TGTGCCACCAGCAGGGAACTGACAGGGGTGGGCACTGAAGCTTTCTTT. This codes for CATSRELTGVGTEAFF.

The chain is built from TRBV30 and TRBJ2-1, with TRBD2 matching over 9 bases. Germline V gives CDR1 GTSNPN, CDR2 SVGIG (reference sequence). This CDR3 has 15 amino acids. Losses at the gene ends were 4 bases for V and 4 bases for J; bases not matched to a gene: 8. The CDR3 DNA sequence: TGTGCCTGGACTATCTGGACTAGCGCGTACAATGAGCAGTTCTTC. Protein sequence: CAWTIWTSAYNEQFF. Drawing the rest from reference TRBV30 and TRBJ2-1, the complete variable domain is SQTIHQWPATLVQPVGSPLSLECTVEGTSNPNLYWYRQAAGRGLQLLFYSVGIGQISSEVPQNLSASRPQDRQFILSSKKLLLSDSGFYLCAWTIWTSAYNEQFFGPGTRLTVL.

This clone has a single count. The chain links TRBV15 to TRBJ2-1, with 7 nucleotides matching TRBD2. The CDR3 totals 15 residues. Germline loops: CDR1 LNHNV, CDR2 YYDKDF (reference sequence). After removal of 3 bases from V and 5 bases from J, the junction contained 7 bases not matched to a gene. The DNA of the CDR3 is TGTGCCACCAGCAGGGGGGGACTAATGAACAATGAGCAGTTCTTC. Translated, it gives CATSRGGLMNNEQFF.

In DNA, the CDR3 is TGTGCCAGCAGCGTAAATGTTGAGGGCGAGCAGTACTTC. It translates to CASSVNVEGEQYF. The chain joins TRBV9 to TRBJ2-7; D may be TRBD2 (5 bases). Germline loops: CDR1 SGDLS, CDR2 YYNGEE. This CDR3 spans 13 amino acids. Trimming removed 1 base from V and 6 bases from J, with 11 bases in between.

This chain connects TRBV27 to TRBJ2-4; D might be TRBD2 (6 bases). Trimming stripped 5 bases from V and 3 bases from J, with 17 bases between. CDR3 length: 16 residues. CDR1 and CDR2 from the germline V gene are MNHEY and SMNVEV (reference sequence). The CDR3 reads CASSEGLYGVKNIQYF. In DNA, the CDR3 is TGTGCCAGCAGTGAGGGACTTTACGGGGTCAAAAACATTCAGTACTTC.

The rearrangement links TRBV5-1 to TRBJ1-2, with D perhaps TRBD1 (5 bases). The CDR3 extends over 14 amino acids. The germline V and J ends were trimmed by 2 bases and 6 bases, with 14 bases remaining between them. Germline V lookup: CDR1 SGHRS, CDR2 YFSETQ. The CDR3 sequence: CASSLTGPGDGYTF. CDR3 bases: TGCGCCAGCAGCTTAACGGGACCGGGGGATGGCTACACCTTC.

The chain couples TRBV6-5 to TRBJ2-7; 7 positions match TRBD1. Germline trimming cut 0 bases from V and 7 bases from J; bases unmatched to any gene: 12. CDR1 MNHEY and CDR2 SVGAGI come from the germline V gene. This CDR3 spans 16 amino acids. The CDR3 loop is CASSYSTPYRGREQYF. CDR3 DNA sequence: TGTGCCAGCAGTTACTCGACGCCATACAGGGGTCGGGAGCAGTACTTC.

This chain connects TRBV7-3 to TRBJ2-2; perhaps TRBD2 as D (6 bases). The CDR3 loop spans 14 amino acids. Per the germline V gene, CDR1 is SGHTA and CDR2 is FQGTGA. Trimming removed 6 bases at V and 2 bases at J, with 10 bases between. CDR3 residues: CASRLAVNTGELFF. CDR3 bases: TGTGCCAGCAGGTTAGCGGTTAACACCGGGGAGCTGTTTTTT. The variable domain in full, completed from reference TRBV7-3 and TRBJ2-2, reads GAGVSQTPSNKVTEKGKYVELRCDPISGHTALYWYRQSLGQGPEFLIYFQGTGAADDSGLPNDRFFAVRPEGSVSTLKIQRTERGDSAVYLCASRLAVNTGELFFGEGSRLTVL.